The entry below describes one T cell receptor (beta chain). Germline CDR1 is MGHRA and CDR2 is YSYEKL. CDR3 length: 15 amino acids. Between the trimmed V and J ends, which lost 5 bases and 5 bases, there was a span of 15 bases. This record belongs to a study of blood T cell repertoires in COVID-19. Study at large: T cells, B-cell-depleted T cells, or PBMCs provided the cDNA or gDNA that served as material.

Study processing details: Amplification of reference gene primers was used by the study to estimate nucleated cell counts. Some clones are missing from TCRdb's copy, which holds only in-frame ones; the method was immunoSEQ multiplex PCR. The V and J calls and the clone size are those of that table, but D and trimming were determined from the DNA. The repertoire holds nearly 25,000 clones, 80% to 90% seen once, with approximately 9.9% in the top ten. The V gene is TRBV4-1, the J gene TRBJ2-2; D possibly corresponds to TRBD1 (8 bases). The sequenced sample was peripheral blood. The clonotype was recovered from a man between 65 and 85 years old with acute or convalescent COVID-19. CDR3 amino acids: CASSYDRGGTGELFF. CDR3 nucleotide sequence: TGCGCCAGCAGCTACGACAGGGGAGGGACCGGGGAGCTGTTTTTT.